The 28 T cell receptor beta chains given below trace back to one sample, sequenced in a study of Graves' ophthalmopathy and Graves' hyperthyroidism. Amplified material comprised TCR beta CDR3 regions derived from RNA transcripts. The workflow started with a first-round RT-PCR run with HTBI primers and then moved on to a second-round multiplex PCR. TCRdb redid the calling of the multiplex PCR reads with MiXCR, one entry per CDR3 protein. The sample gives over 650,000 distinct CDR3 sequences, more than 40% of which show up once; roughly 3.5% is in the top ten. Specimen: peripheral blood. The receptor source for this set is an adult man with Graves' ophthalmopathy.

CDR3 in amino acids: CASTRTGAGFLYQETQYF. The CDR3, as DNA: TGTGCCAGCACTAGGACAGGGGCCGGGTTCTTGTACCAAGAGACCCAGTACTTC. The J gene is TRBJ2-5, the V gene TRBV2, with 9 bases matching TRBD1. Looked up from germline, CDR1 is SNHLY and CDR2 is FYNNEI. CDR3 length: 18 residues. V shed 7 bases and J 0 bases; nucleotides not matched to a gene: 15.

The rearrangement links TRBV7-9 to TRBJ1-4; 7 positions match TRBD1. Trimming removed 4 bases from V and 8 bases from J; junction bases left unmatched: 7. Germline CDR1 is SEHNR and CDR2 is FQNEAQ (reference sequence). The CDR3 sequence is 14 residues long. The chain's CDR3 is CASSSGQPVEKLFF. The CDR3 nucleotides read TGTGCCAGCAGCTCGGGACAGCCAGTAGAAAAACTGTTTTTT.

The genes are TRBV30 and TRBJ2-7; 8 nucleotides line up with TRBD1. Germline assignment: CDR1 GTSNPN and CDR2 SVGIG (reference sequence). Unmatched junction bases numbered 7, after V lost 3 bases and J lost 6 bases. This CDR3 spans 13 amino acids. CDR3 coding DNA: TGTGCCTGGAGGCGTATACAGGGGGGCGAGCAGTACTTC. This sequence encodes CAWRRIQGGEQYF.

The sample holds one count of this clonotype. This chain links TRBV25-1 with TRBJ1-4; perhaps TRBD1 as D (5 bases). The CDR3 spans 16 residues. Germline values: CDR1 MGHDK, CDR2 SYGVNS. V lost 2 bases and J lost 9, with 19 bases in between. CDR3 in DNA: TGTGCCAGCAGTGAAGGGTCAAGGGGTGGGGAAAAAAAACTGTTTTTT. Encoded protein: CASSEGSRGGEKKLFF.

This clonotype occurred many times. The V gene is TRBV7-2, the J gene TRBJ2-7, with D maybe TRBD2 (7 bases). Germline lookup yields CDR1 SGHTA and CDR2 FQGNSA. The CDR3 consists of 15 residues. V shed 1 base and J shed 4 bases, with 14 bases lying between them. CDR3 bases: TGTGCCAGCAGCTTAGAAGGGGGGGGGCCATACGAGCAGTACTTC. Translated: CASSLEGGGPYEQYF.

About this clonotype itself: Likely a read error: the CDR3 ends without its conserved phenylalanine or tryptophan. The DNA is omitted, as the CDR3 cannot be located on it reliably, and the CDR3 follows TCRdb's listing. The chain is built from TRBV20-1 and TRBJ1-4; the table's D call of TRBD1 was not tested on the DNA. Germline loops: CDR1 DFQATT, CDR2 SNEGSKA (reference sequence). The length of the CDR3 is 10 amino acids, counting both ends. CDR3 sequence reads: CSAEGGTNSY.

This clonotype showed up just a few times. The V gene is TRBV6-6, the J gene TRBJ1-6, with no clear D. Deletions cut 7 bases from V and 8 bases from J, with 12 bases between. Germline-derived CDR1 and CDR2 are MNHNY and SVGAGI (reference sequence). CDR3 length equals 13 residues. The DNA of the CDR3 is TGTGCCAGCAATCCCACGGCGGATTCACCCCTCCACTTT. Its translation: CASNPTADSPLHF.

The sample holds many counts of this clonotype. The J gene is TRBJ1-5, the V gene TRBV6-6; D is unresolved. This CDR3 is 11 amino acids long. Germline assignment: CDR1 MNHNY and CDR2 SVGAGI (reference sequence). Trimming left V 8 bases short and J 6 bases short, with 8 bases between. CDR3 loop: CASGSPQPQHF. CDR3 nucleotide sequence: TGTGCCAGCGGATCCCCTCAGCCCCAGCATTTT.

Details on this clonotype: Given a much more abundant clone one base away, this may be a read error. This rearrangement joins TRBV2 to TRBJ1-6; no reliable D call. Germline V gene lookup returns CDR1 SNHLY and CDR2 FYNNEI. The CDR3 is 10 amino acids. The CDR3 sequence: CASRGSPLYF. As DNA, the CDR3 is TGTGCCAGCAGGGGGTCACCCCTCTACTTT. The variable domain in full, completed from reference TRBV2 and TRBJ1-6, reads EPEVTQTPSHQVTQMGQEVILRCVPISNHLYFYWYRQILGQKVEFLVSFYNNEISEKSEIFDDQFSVERPDGSNFTLKIRSTKLEDSAMYFCASRGSPLYFGNGTRLTVT.

The table lists this clonotype with a few counts. This chain uses TRBV29-1 with TRBJ2-7; 10 bases agree with TRBD1. Germline CDR1 and CDR2: SQVTM and ANQGSEA. The CDR3 is 13 residues long. The ends lost 7 bases at V and 3 bases at J; junction bases unmatched: 6. CDR3 protein: CSDRDRGSYEQYF. DNA of the CDR3: TGCAGCGACCGGGACAGGGGTAGCTACGAGCAGTACTTC.

In its sample, this clonotype was seen once. The rearrangement joins TRBV7-3 to TRBJ1-5, with D tentatively TRBD1 (5 bases). There are 14 residues in the CDR3. The V end was cut by 3 bases, the J end by 4 bases, with 10 bases between. Germline values: CDR1 SGHTA, CDR2 FQGTGA. The CDR3 DNA is TGTGCCAGCAGCTTTGGGGCGGATAATCAGCCCCAGCATTTT. Amino acid sequence: CASSFGADNQPQHF.

Of note for this clonotype: The germline gene is not matched at one end of the junction; a read error may be the cause. J is TRBJ1-3 and V is TRBV5-1; D remains unclear. Per the germline V gene, CDR1 is SGHRS and CDR2 is YFSETQ. The CDR3 contains 19 residues. CDR3 in amino acids: CASSLGRYLPPLAGNTIYF. The CDR3 DNA sequence: TGTGCCAGCAGCCTAGGGAGGTATCTCCCCCCTCTAGCTGGAAACACCATATATTTT.

A remark on this clonotype: The junction departs from germline at one end; a sequencing error may be responsible. This chain connects TRBV7-3 to TRBJ2-2; D ambiguous. Germline V gene lookup returns CDR1 SGHTA and CDR2 FQGTGA. This CDR3 region has 12 residues. CDR3 nucleotide sequence: TGCGCCAGCAGCCACACGGCCGGGGAGCTGTTTTTT. Its protein is CASSHTAGELFF.

This clonotype was found many times. The chain combines TRBV12-3 or TRBV12-4 with TRBJ2-7, with D possibly being TRBD2 (7 bases). The CDR3 covers 14 residues. Trimming removed 7 bases from V and 3 bases from J, with 16 bases in between. The CDR3 reads CASTPGGPYYEQYF. In DNA form, the CDR3 reads TGTGCCAGCACCCCCGGGGGGCCCTACTACGAGCAGTACTTC.

The V and J genes are TRBV7-2 and TRBJ2-2; D could derive from TRBD1 or TRBD2 (5 bases each). Germline CDR1 reads SGHTA; CDR2 reads FQGNSA. Trimming removed 8 bases at V and 5 bases at J, with 21 bases between. The CDR3 spans 16 residues. CDR3 loop: CASGPTIGTGTGELFF. The CDR3 nucleotides are TGTGCCAGCGGCCCCACCATAGGGACCGGGACCGGGGAGCTGTTTTTT. Full variable domain (outside the CDR3, taken from reference TRBV7-2 and TRBJ2-2): GAGVSQSPSNKVTEKGKDVELRCDPISGHTALYWYRQSLGQGLEFLIYFQGNSAPDKSGLPSDRFSAERTGGSVSTLTIQRTQQEDSAVYLCASGPTIGTGTGELFFGEGSRLTVL.

The table lists this clonotype with many counts. The chain carries TRBV10-3 and TRBJ1-1; perhaps TRBD1 as D (6 bases). Germline V gene lookup returns CDR1 ENHRY and CDR2 SYGVKD. CDR3 length: 14 residues. V lost 11 bases and J lost 1, with 17 bases in between. The chain's CDR3 is CASGGGGKNTEAFF. CDR3 nucleotides: TGTGCCTCTGGAGGGGGAGGGAAGAACACTGAAGCTTTCTTT.

This clonotype was detected many times. The rearrangement links TRBV10-2 to TRBJ1-2; weak D call: TRBD1 (5 bases). This CDR3 region has 14 residues. V dropped 0 bases and J dropped 4 bases, with 9 bases sitting between them. The germline CDR1 and CDR2 sequences are WSHSY and SAAADI. This CDR3 is CASSESDRFYGYTF. CDR3 bases: TGCGCCAGCAGTGAGTCCGACAGATTCTATGGCTACACCTTC.

The CDR3 reads CSATHTGGEDSYGYTF. As DNA, the CDR3 is TGCAGTGCTACACACACAGGGGGGGAGGACAGCTATGGCTACACCTTC. The rearrangement links TRBV20-1 to TRBJ1-2; 8 nucleotides agree with TRBD1. The length of the CDR3 is 16 residues. Germline V CDR1 and CDR2: DFQATT, SNEGSKA (reference sequence). V gave up 4 bases and J gave up 4 bases; unmatched junction bases: 14.

This clonotype was recorded at least ten times. The V and J genes are TRBV19 and TRBJ2-6, with D hard to call. This CDR3 region has 14 residues. Germline CDR1 and CDR2: LNHDA and SQIVND (reference sequence). V was shortened by 7 bases and J by 0 bases, with 7 bases between the two germline ends. The CDR3 DNA reads TGTGCCAGTAACGGAATCTCTGGGGCCAACGTCCTGACTTTC. It codes for CASNGISGANVLTF.

The genes are TRBV7-2 and TRBJ1-6; 7 positions agree with TRBD1. Germline CDR1 is SGHTA and CDR2 is FQGNSA. The CDR3 sequence is 14 residues long. V shed 5 bases, J shed 8 bases, and the junction held 6 bases outside the gene matches. CDR3 loop: CASSLFGTDSPLHF. The CDR3 region has the DNA TGTGCCAGCAGCCTTTTTGGGACAGATTCACCCCTCCACTTT.

This clonotype was counted a single time. This chain links TRBV7-2 with TRBJ2-7, with 7 bases fitting TRBD2. Trimming cost V 4 bases and J 7 bases; bases outside gene matches: 7. The CDR3 length is 13 residues. Germline CDR1 reads SGHTA; CDR2 reads FQGNSA. Here the CDR3 reads CASSSQGSGEQYF. In DNA, the CDR3 is TGTGCCAGCAGCTCGCAGGGTAGCGGGGAGCAGTACTTC. Based on the CDR3 plus reference TRBV7-2 and TRBJ2-7, the full variable domain is GAGVSQSPSNKVTEKGKDVELRCDPISGHTALYWYRQSLGQGLEFLIYFQGNSAPDKSGLPSDRFSAERTGGSVSTLTIQRTQQEDSAVYLCASSSQGSGEQYFGPGTRLTVT.

The CDR3 loop is CASSTPGQVLDSNQPQHF. In DNA form, the CDR3 reads TGTGCCAGCAGCACACCGGGACAGGTATTGGATAGCAATCAGCCCCAGCATTTT. V is TRBV6-1 and J is TRBJ1-5; 8 nucleotides agree with TRBD1. Germline V gene data show CDR1 as MNHNS and CDR2 as SASEGT. Trimming took 6 bases from V and 0 from J; bases not matched to a gene: 13. CDR3 size: 18 residues.

Remarks on this clonotype: Lacking the conserved final phenylalanine or tryptophan, this CDR3 likely reflects a read error. The gene calls are TRBV6-6 and TRBJ1-5, with TRBD1 matching 12 bases. CDR1 and CDR2 from the germline V gene are MNHNY and SVGAGI (reference sequence). The V and J ends lost 5 bases and 1 base, in that order; junction bases with no gene match: 9. This CDR3 has 18 residues. The CDR3: CASSAGTGGIVSNQPQHL. CDR3 bases: TGTGCCAGCAGTGCCGGGACAGGGGGCATTGTGAGCAATCAGCCCCAGCATCTT.

The table lists this clonotype with many counts. CDR3 sequence reads: CAIGTGGEEKLFF. CDR3 nucleotides: TGTGCCATCGGCACAGGGGGAGAGGAAAAACTGTTTTTT. J is TRBJ1-4 and V is TRBV10-3; 8 positions agree with TRBD1. There are 13 residues in the CDR3. With 8 bases clipped from V and 8 bases from J, the junction kept 7 bases outside the gene matches. In germline, CDR1 is ENHRY, CDR2 SYGVKD.

The rearrangement links TRBV5-1 to TRBJ2-3; D is ambiguous. The V gene lost 4 bases and the J gene lost 4 bases, with 10 bases spanning the gap. Germline CDR1 reads SGHRS; CDR2 reads YFSETQ. The CDR3 totals 13 residues. CDR3 sequence (DNA): TGCGCCAGCAGCCAGTGGAGCCCAGATACGCAGTATTTT. Its translation is CASSQWSPDTQYF.

This clonotype was found many times. The chain couples TRBV7-9 to TRBJ1-4, with 10 positions matching TRBD1. The CDR3 extends over 16 amino acids. J lost 2 bases, V lost 5 bases, and 5 bases had no gene match. Germline CDR1 SEHNR, CDR2 FQNEAQ (reference sequence). For the CDR3, the DNA is TGTGCCAGCAGCCCCACGACAGGGGGCACTAATGAAAAACTGTTTTTT. This gives the protein CASSPTTGGTNEKLFF.

This clonotype appeared once. This clone may be a read error of a much larger clone one base away. The chain couples TRBV20-1 to TRBJ1-2; maybe TRBD1 (6 bases). CDR1 DFQATT and CDR2 SNEGSKA come from the germline V gene (reference sequence). There are 15 residues in the CDR3. The V end lost 0 bases, the J end lost 7 bases, and 18 bases lay between the germline ends. CDR3 amino acids: CSARDHSSGTPGYTF. CDR3 bases: TGCAGTGCTAGAGATCATTCGTCCGGGACACCTGGCTACACCTTC.

The genes are TRBV11-2 and TRBJ2-2; 10 nucleotides align to TRBD1. Germline V gene data show CDR1 as SGHAT and CDR2 as FQNNGV. Trimming took 6 bases from V and 4 from J; bases not matched to a gene: 5. The length of the CDR3 is 15 residues. The CDR3 region is CASRDGDRGTGELFF. The CDR3 DNA is TGTGCCAGCAGAGACGGGGACAGGGGCACCGGGGAGCTGTTTTTT.